Detailed here is one TCR beta chain. Its antigen is undetermined. This record comes from a study of early T cells in non-severe SARS-CoV-2 infection. Study information: Sequencing was performed on bulk RNA from unsorted whole blood, leaving chains unpaired. Notes on the study in general: Clonotype matching in VDJdb favored anti-spike CD8 responses and did not capture private and CD4 specificities.

Separate cDNA molecules each had unique molecular identifiers attached to them. TCRdb reprocessed the 5' RACE reads via MiXCR and lists one record per CDR3 protein. The sample holds about 29,000 distinct CDR3 sequences, about 4.5% seen once. Input material: whole blood. The clonotype comes from an adult who was a healthcare worker with PCR-confirmed SARS-CoV-2 infection or an uninfected control (not recorded which).

This chain's CDR3 is CASSPKGGDTGELFF. CDR3 nucleotides: TGTGCCAGCAGCCCTAAAGGCGGGGATACCGGGGAGCTGTTTTTT. The J gene is TRBJ2-2, the V gene TRBV11-2, with a weak D call TRBD2 (6 bases). The germline V gene has CDR1 SGHAT and CDR2 FQNNGV. The CDR3 totals 15 residues. V was trimmed by 5 bases and J by 5 bases, leaving 15 bases between them.